One sample yielded the 26 T cell receptor beta chains listed below, sequenced in a study of CD8+ T cells in alopecia areata. As the sequencing template, cDNA was produced by extracting RNA and reverse transcribing it. Clones were sequenced by immunoSEQ multiplex PCR, and TCRdb holds only the in-frame ones, with some missing. The table records about 97,000 clones, roughly two fifths of them present only once. The sample was CD4+ T cells sorted from blood. The receptors shown here come from a human donor with alopecia areata.

The chain carries TRBV18 and TRBJ1-1; D is possibly TRBD1 (5 bases). Trimming removed 3 bases at V and 5 bases at J, with 16 bases between. Germline CDR1 KGHSH, CDR2 LQKENI. The CDR3 is 15 amino acids. The CDR3 DNA reads as TGTGCCAGCTCACCTAATTACCACGGGGGGACTGAAGCTTTCTTT. Protein product: CASSPNYHGGTEAFF.

This clone occurred a few times. V is TRBV14 and J is TRBJ1-6; possibly TRBD1 for D (6 bases). The CDR3 totals 15 residues. V was clipped by 0 bases and J by 9 bases, with 12 bases between them. The germline V gene has CDR1 SGHDN and CDR2 FVKESK. CDR3 region: CASSQEQGLISPLHF. DNA of the CDR3: TGTGCCAGCAGCCAAGAACAGGGTTTAATTTCACCCCTCCACTTT.

The V and J genes are TRBV7-2 and TRBJ2-7; 7 bases are shared with TRBD1. CDR1 and CDR2 from the germline V gene are SGHTA and FQGNSA. Unmatched junction bases numbered 4, after V lost 1 base and J lost 1 base. This CDR3 is 15 amino acids long. CDR3 DNA sequence: TGTGCCAGCAGCTTAGGGGGACAGCCGTCCTACGAGCAGTACTTC. Amino acids: CASSLGGQPSYEQYF.

This clone was detected only a few times. The CDR3 DNA reads as TGTGCCAGCAGTTCAGGATTGTATGGCTACACCTTC. Translation gives CASSSGLYGYTF. V is TRBV28 and J is TRBJ1-2; D unresolved. The CDR3 has 12 residues. The V and J ends lost 4 bases and 5 bases respectively, with 8 bases between them. Per the germline V gene, CDR1 is MDHEN and CDR2 is SYDVKM.

Only a few counts were recorded for this clone. V usage is TRBV19 and J usage is TRBJ1-1; D may be TRBD1 (5 bases). V was clipped by 9 bases and J by 0 bases, with 14 bases between them. Germline assignment: CDR1 LNHDA and CDR2 SQIVND (reference sequence). The CDR3 has 14 amino acids. The CDR3 sequence: CASRDGSVNTEAFF. CDR3 nucleotide sequence: TGTGCCAGCCGGGACGGCTCGGTGAACACTGAAGCTTTCTTT.

This clone occurred a few times. This rearrangement joins TRBV18 to TRBJ1-2; D is unclear. Per germline, CDR1 KGHSH and CDR2 LQKENI. V lost 5 bases to trimming and J lost 5 bases, with 12 bases between them. The CDR3 is made up of 13 amino acids. The CDR3 coding sequence is TGTGCCAGCTCAAACCGGACGGCATATGGCTACACCTTC. Translating gives CASSNRTAYGYTF.

J is TRBJ2-7 and V is TRBV18, with TRBD1 matching over 7 bases. The ends lost 3 bases at V and 12 bases at J; junction bases unmatched: 8. The CDR3 runs 12 residues. Germline CDR1 reads KGHSH; CDR2 reads LQKENI. The CDR3 DNA sequence: TGTGCCAGCTCACCCGGGACAGCAGGACTGTACTTC. It encodes CASSPGTAGLYF.

This clone was seen once. The rearrangement joins TRBV5-6 to TRBJ2-1; D is uncertain. In germline, CDR1 is SGHDT, CDR2 YYEEEE. The CDR3 totals 13 residues. Trimming removed 8 bases at V and 0 bases at J, with 9 bases between. The CDR3 DNA is TGTGCCAGAATGATAAGCTCCTACAATGAGCAGTTCTTC. This encodes CARMISSYNEQFF.

The chain links TRBV30 to TRBJ1-5; 10 bases match TRBD1. Germline V gives CDR1 GTSNPN, CDR2 SVGIG (reference sequence). The CDR3 contains 17 residues. V lost 2 bases to trimming and J lost 3 bases; unmatched junction nucleotides: 10. The CDR3 loop reads CAWSRPGQGFSNQPQHF. CDR3 DNA: TGTGCCTGGAGTCGACCGGGACAGGGGTTTTCCAATCAGCCCCAGCATTTT.

This clone came up a few times. The chain combines TRBV7-3 with TRBJ2-7; tentative D call: TRBD1 (6 bases). CDR3 length: 13 residues. Germline CDR1 and CDR2: SGHTA and FQGTGA. V was trimmed by 3 bases and J by 9 bases, leaving 15 bases between them. The CDR3 nucleotides are TGTGCCAGCAGCTTCGAACAGGGCCGACGGCAGTACTTC. Amino acids: CASSFEQGRRQYF.

The chain uses TRBV27 and TRBJ2-2, with a weak D call TRBD2 (5 bases). V lost 6 bases and J lost 6, with 8 bases in between. This CDR3 spans 12 amino acids. Germline V gene data show CDR1 as MNHEY and CDR2 as SMNVEV (reference sequence). The CDR3 DNA reads TGTGCCAGCAGGAGGGCGGCCGGGGAGCTGTTTTTT. The encoded protein is CASRRAAGELFF.

The rearrangement joins TRBV29-1 to TRBJ2-1, with D perhaps TRBD1 or TRBD2 (5 bases each). Trimming removed 6 bases at V and 3 bases at J, with 15 bases between. From germline, CDR1 is SQVTM and CDR2 ANQGSEA. CDR3 length: 14 amino acids. The CDR3 bases are TGCAGCGTGAAGGGGACCCCGGTCTACAATGAGCAGTTCTTC. Translating it yields CSVKGTPVYNEQFF.

The rearrangement joins TRBV19 to TRBJ2-3, with 7 bases matching TRBD1. CDR3 size: 15 residues. V gave up 6 bases and J gave up 0 bases; unmatched junction bases: 6. The germline CDR1 and CDR2 sequences are LNHDA and SQIVND (reference sequence). CDR3 protein: CASSRGTASTDTQYF. For the CDR3, the DNA is TGTGCCAGTAGCCGAGGGACAGCTAGCACAGATACGCAGTATTTT.

The sample holds a few counts of this clone. The genes are TRBV4-1 and TRBJ2-3; D remains unclear. Germline assignment: CDR1 MGHRA and CDR2 YSYEKL. The length of the CDR3 is 15 residues. Between the trimmed V and J ends, which lost 0 bases and 0 bases, there was a span of 7 bases. CDR3 region: CASSQDAHSTDTQYF. The CDR3 nucleotides are TGCGCCAGCAGCCAAGATGCACACAGCACAGATACGCAGTATTTT.

This clone appeared a few times. The rearrangement uses TRBV5-4 and TRBJ2-3; 11 bases agree with TRBD2. V trimming: 3 bases; J trimming: 6 bases; junction bases outside the gene matches: 9. Germline V gives CDR1 SGHNT, CDR2 YYREEE (reference sequence). This CDR3 region has 16 residues. The CDR3 nucleotides are TGTGCCAGCAGCTCCGGGACTAGCGGATTAGTCGATACGCAGTATTTT. It is translated as CASSSGTSGLVDTQYF.

This sequence joins TRBV7-8 and TRBJ2-5; 11 bases map to TRBD2. The CDR3 sequence is 15 residues long. CDR1 SGHVS and CDR2 FQNEAQ come from the germline V gene. After removal of 5 bases from V and 4 bases from J, the junction contained 6 bases not matched to a gene. CDR3 sequence reads: CASSPRLAGRETQYF. The CDR3 DNA follows: TGTGCCAGCAGCCCCCGACTAGCGGGGAGAGAGACCCAGTACTTC.

This clone was recorded a few times. This chain connects TRBV18 to TRBJ2-7; D is unclear. The CDR3 loop spans 15 amino acids. Trimming took 2 bases from V and 2 from J, leaving 13 bases between them. CDR1 is KGHSH, CDR2 LQKENI, per germline. This chain's CDR3 is CASSPNSQITYEQYF. The CDR3 region has the DNA TGTGCCAGCTCACCAAACAGCCAGATTACCTACGAGCAGTACTTC. Together with reference TRBV18 and TRBJ2-7, the CDR3 gives the full variable domain: NAGVMQNPRHLVRRRGQEARLRCSPMKGHSHVYWYRQLPEEGLKFMVYLQKENIIDESGMPKERFSAEFPKEGPSILRIQQVVRGDSAAYFCASSPNSQITYEQYFGPGTRLTVT.

This clone was found a few times. Other DNA sequences in this sample translate to the same CDR3. The genes are TRBV5-1 and TRBJ2-5, with 8 bases aligning to TRBD2. The V gene end was trimmed by 4 bases and the J gene end by 1 base; junction bases not matched to a gene: 3. From germline, CDR1 is SGHRS and CDR2 YFSETQ. This CDR3 has 14 residues. The CDR3 loop is CASSLAGGQETQYF. As DNA, the CDR3 is TGCGCCAGCAGCCTAGCGGGCGGCCAAGAGACCCAGTACTTC.

The rearrangement uses TRBV15 and TRBJ2-4, with 12 bases matching TRBD2. Trimming cost V 5 bases and J 7 bases; bases outside gene matches: 6. CDR1 and CDR2 (germline): LNHNV, YYDKDF (reference sequence). This CDR3 contains 15 residues. The DNA for the CDR3 is TGTGCCACCAGCGCACGGCTAGCGGGGGGGAACATTCAGTACTTC. This sequence encodes CATSARLAGGNIQYF.

This clone was detected a few times. This chain links TRBV4-2 with TRBJ2-1; the D is unclear. This CDR3 region has 14 residues. Trimming left V 2 bases short and J 5 bases short, with 10 bases between. Per the germline V gene, CDR1 is LGHNA and CDR2 is YNFKEQ. CDR3 bases: TGTGCCAGCAGCCAAAAGGCGGAGAACAATGAGCAGTTCTTC. The encoded protein is CASSQKAENNEQFF.

The rearrangement uses TRBV7-2 and TRBJ2-5; 10 positions match TRBD2. Germline V lookup: CDR1 SGHTA, CDR2 FQGNSA. Trimming took 5 bases from V and 7 from J; bases not matched to a gene: 13. The CDR3 covers 16 residues. The CDR3 spells CASSPPSGGPGGTQYF. CDR3 DNA: TGTGCCAGCAGCCCTCCTAGCGGGGGCCCTGGAGGGACCCAGTACTTC.

This clone turned up a few times. V and J are TRBV5-1 and TRBJ1-1; no definite D call. V shed 2 bases and J shed 0 bases, with 11 bases lying between them. This CDR3 comprises 15 residues. The germline gives CDR1 SGHRS, CDR2 YFSETQ. The CDR3 nucleotides read TGCGCCAGCAGCTTAGAAGGACTCTTGAACACTGAAGCTTTCTTT. Translating it yields CASSLEGLLNTEAFF.

The rearrangement links TRBV23-1 to TRBJ1-5, with TRBD1 matching over 9 bases. TRBV23-1 is an ORF, and what it does is uncertain. The CDR3 runs 16 residues. Trimming took 3 bases from V and 4 from J; bases not matched to a gene: 7. The CDR3 protein is CASSHPGQGRNQPQHF. Written as DNA, the CDR3 is TGCGCCAGCAGTCACCCCGGACAGGGGAGGAATCAGCCCCAGCATTTT.

The chain uses TRBV4-1 and TRBJ2-3, with D tentatively TRBD2 (6 bases). The CDR3 totals 15 residues. The germline V gene encodes CDR1 MGHRA and CDR2 YSYEKL. The V and J ends lost 0 bases and 3 bases respectively, with 10 bases between them. The CDR3 reads CASSQDREVTDTQYF. DNA for the CDR3: TGCGCCAGCAGCCAAGACAGGGAGGTTACAGATACGCAGTATTTT.

This clone was seen only once. The chain combines TRBV6-5 with TRBJ2-7, with D hard to call. V lost 2 bases and J lost 12, with 14 bases in between. Per the germline V gene, CDR1 is MNHEY and CDR2 is SVGAGI. The CDR3 sequence is 12 residues long. The CDR3, as DNA: TGTGCCAGCAGTTACGATCCTCGGTGGTTGTACTTC. Translated: CASSYDPRWLYF.

This clone has more than one count but fewer than ten. The rearrangement links TRBV7-3 to TRBJ2-2; D ambiguous. Germline loops: CDR1 SGHTA, CDR2 FQGTGA. With 5 bases removed from V and 5 bases from J, the gap between germline ends came to 6 bases. The CDR3 length is 12 residues. CDR3 DNA: TGTGCCAGCAGCACTTATACCGGGGAGCTGTTTTTT. It specifies CASSTYTGELFF.